Here is one T cell receptor (beta chain) with its context. The antigen is unknown. This record comes from a study of post-analysis software for immune sequencing data. Prepared TCR beta cDNA libraries contained unique molecular identifiers. TCRdb fed the PCR reads into MiXCR, producing one record per CDR3 protein. This repertoire shows hundreds of thousands of distinct CDR3 sequences, 59% found once; its top ten account for over 9%. Study observations and caveats: Normalized Chao1 diversity in multiple sclerosis patients fell significantly below that of controls. Samples made in the same batch grouped tightly together by F measure. Five TRBV segments, including TRBV5-6, TRBV5-1 and TRBV20-1, were more frequent in patients than controls.

CDR3 size: 14 residues. Trimming stripped 5 bases from V and 4 bases from J, with 14 bases between. The gene calls are TRBV12-3 or TRBV12-4 and TRBJ1-2; D is perhaps TRBD1 (6 bases). The clonotype was recovered from a girl aged 2 to 10 with multiple sclerosis. The sample was blood. CDR3 residues: CASSLRWGLYGYTF. CDR3 bases: TGTGCCAGCAGTCTACGCTGGGGGCTCTATGGCTACACCTTC.